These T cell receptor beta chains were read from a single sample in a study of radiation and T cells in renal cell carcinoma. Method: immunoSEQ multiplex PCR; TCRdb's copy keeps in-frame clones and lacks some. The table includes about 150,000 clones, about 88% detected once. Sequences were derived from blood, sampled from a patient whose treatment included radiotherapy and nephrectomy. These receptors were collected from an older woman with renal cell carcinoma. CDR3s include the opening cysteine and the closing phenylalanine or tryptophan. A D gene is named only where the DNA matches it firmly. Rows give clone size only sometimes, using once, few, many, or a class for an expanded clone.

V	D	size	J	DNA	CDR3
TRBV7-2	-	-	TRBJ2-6	TGTGCCAGCAGCTCCCCCCGCTCTGGGGCCAACGTCCTGACTTTC	CASSSPRSGANVLTF
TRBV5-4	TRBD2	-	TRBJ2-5	TGTGCCAGCACCCGTAGCGGGGGGGAGGTGACCCAGTACTTC	CASTRSGGEVTQYF
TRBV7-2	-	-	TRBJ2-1	TGTGCCAGCAGCTCCAAGGGCCTTAGCTCCTACAATGAGCAGTTCTTC	CASSSKGLSSYNEQFF
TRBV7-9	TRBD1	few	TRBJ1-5	TGTGCCAGCAGCCCGAGAGGGACAGGAAATCAGCCCCAGCATTTT	CASSPRGTGNQPQHF
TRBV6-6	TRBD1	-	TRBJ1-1	TGTGCCAGCAGTACCGGGACAGGCGATGAAGCTTTCTTT	CASSTGTGDEAFF
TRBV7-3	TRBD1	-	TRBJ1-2	TGTGCCAGCAGCGAGACAGGGGGCGCCTCGGGTGGCTACACCTTC	CASSETGGASGGYTF
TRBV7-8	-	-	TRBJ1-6	TGTGCCAGCAGCTTAGAACAGGGTGGTTCACCCCTCCACTTT	CASSLEQGGSPLHF
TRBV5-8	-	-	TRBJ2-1	TGTGCCAGCAGCTTGGGCACGGCTACCTACAATGAGCAGTTCTTC	CASSLGTATYNEQFF
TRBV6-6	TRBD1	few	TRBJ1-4	TGTGCCAGCATTTACGGGACAGGGGGTGAAAAACTGTTTTTT	CASIYGTGGEKLFF
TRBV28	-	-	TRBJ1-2	TGTGCCATACCCCGGGGGGCATTAGTTGGAGAGGACTATGGCTACACCTTC	CAIPRGALVGEDYGYTF
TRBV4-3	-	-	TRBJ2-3	TGCGCCAGCAGCCAAGAGGGGGGGGCCACCACAGATACGCAGTATTTT	CASSQEGGATTDTQYF
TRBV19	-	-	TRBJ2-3	TGTGCCAGTAGTATCGGGACTCCGTCCACAGATACGCAGTATTTT	CASSIGTPSTDTQYF
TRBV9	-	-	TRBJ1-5	TGTGCCAGCAGCGTGGGCAGGGAGGCGGGCCAGCCCCAGCATTTT	CASSVGREAGQPQHF
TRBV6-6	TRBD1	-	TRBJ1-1	TGTGCCAGCAGTTACTCACTGACAGGGAGGAACACTGAAGCTTTCTTT	CASSYSLTGRNTEAFF
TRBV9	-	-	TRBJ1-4	TGTGCCAGCAGCGTTCAACAGGGTTTATATGAAAAACTGTTTTTT	CASSVQQGLYEKLFF
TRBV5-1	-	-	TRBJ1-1	TGCGCCAGCAGCTTGGGTCGGGGAAACGCTGAAGCTTTCTTT	CASSLGRGNAEAFF
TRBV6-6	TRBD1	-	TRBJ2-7	TGTGCCAGCAGTTACCGGGACAGGGGATACGAGCAGTACTTC	CASSYRDRGYEQYF